The present T cell receptor beta chain was sequenced within a study of shared clonotypes between healthy human individuals. Study summary: Aged 18 to 49, the donors were a couple of women and a few men.

Only in-frame clones appear in the TCRdb table, and some are missing; sequencing was by immunoSEQ multiplex PCR. The sample comprises about 2.1 million clones, roughly 95% of which are singletons, and more than 1.5% rests with the top ten. This CDR3 contains 16 residues. V was clipped by 1 base and J by 0 bases, with 13 bases between them. Looked up from germline, CDR1 is ENHRY and CDR2 is SYGVKD. About this clone: Its antigen is unknown.

General study points: Naive subsets, compared against memory subsets, generally had larger estimated richness values.

Terminally differentiated effector memory CD45RA+ cells were excluded from the naive CD8 cells, which were CD45RO-negative and positively selected for CCR7. The material sequenced was naive CD8+ T cells from PBMCs. The chain recombines TRBV10-3 with TRBJ2-7; D gene uncertain. This receptor was taken from a man in his late teens or twenties in good health. Some clones in this sample may be carry-over from other donors' samples. CDR3 protein: CAISEWRTESSYEQYF. The CDR3 DNA reads TGTGCCATCAGTGAGTGGAGAACCGAGAGCTCCTACGAGCAGTACTTC.